What follows are 6 T cell receptor beta chains derived from one specimen sequenced in a study of identifying expanded T cells in peripheral blood. Generated by immunoSEQ multiplex PCR, the TCRdb table keeps only in-frame clones and is missing some. The profile covers about 98,000 clones, with 70% to 90% appearing a single time and over 12% taken by the ten largest. The sequencing input was blood. These receptors came from a person aged 18 to 75 in good health.

The rearrangement uses TRBV7-9 and TRBJ1-1; 7 positions agree with TRBD1. There are 14 residues in the CDR3. After removal of 5 bases from V and 3 bases from J, the junction contained 6 bases not matched to a gene. CDR1 and CDR2 (germline): SEHNR, FQNEAQ (reference sequence). CDR3 in amino acids: CASSPQGRDTEAFF. As DNA, the CDR3 is TGTGCCAGCAGCCCACAGGGGAGAGACACTGAAGCTTTCTTT. The variable domain in full, completed from reference TRBV7-9 and TRBJ1-1, reads DTGVSQNPRHKITKRGQNVTFRCDPISEHNRLYWYRQTLGQGPEFLTYFQNEAQLEKSRLLSDRFSAERPKGSFSTLEIQRTEQGDSAMYLCASSPQGRDTEAFFGQGTRLTVV.

The rearrangement joins TRBV7-9 to TRBJ1-5; D gene uncertain. Germline loops: CDR1 SEHNR, CDR2 FQNEAQ (reference sequence). Trimming removed 5 bases at V and 0 bases at J, with 5 bases between. This CDR3 has 13 residues. The CDR3 is CASSINSNQPQHF. CDR3 nucleotide sequence: TGTGCCAGCAGCATCAATAGCAATCAGCCCCAGCATTTT.

By frequency in the sample, this clone is medium-sized. The chain carries TRBV11-2 and TRBJ2-7; D might be TRBD1 or TRBD2, each matching 6 bases. The CDR3 covers 14 residues. CDR1 and CDR2 from the germline V gene are SGHAT and FQNNGV. V lost 5 bases and J lost 2, with 13 bases in between. The chain's CDR3 is CASSPTGLTYEQYF. CDR3 DNA: TGTGCCAGCAGCCCGACAGGACTAACCTACGAGCAGTACTTC.

The chain links TRBV2 to TRBJ2-5; 8 bases align to TRBD1. V was pared by 8 bases and J by 3 bases, with 5 bases of the junction left unmatched. From germline, CDR1 is SNHLY and CDR2 FYNNEI. This CDR3 is built from 13 residues. In DNA, the CDR3 is TGTGCCAGCCTTGTGGACAGGGAAGAGACCCAGTACTTC. Translated: CASLVDREETQYF. The full variable domain, completed using reference TRBV2 and TRBJ2-5, is EPEVTQTPSHQVTQMGQEVILRCVPISNHLYFYWYRQILGQKVEFLVSFYNNEISEKSEIFDDQFSVERPDGSNFTLKIRSTKLEDSAMYFCASLVDREETQYFGPGTRLLVL.

This clone is a singleton in its sample. The V and J genes are TRBV4-3 and TRBJ2-7, with 10 bases matching TRBD1. Germline V gene lookup returns CDR1 LGHNA and CDR2 YSLEER. V lost 3 bases, J lost 4 bases, and 6 bases stayed unmatched. This CDR3 is built from 15 residues. CDR3: CASSHSGTGEYEQYF. DNA of the CDR3: TGCGCCAGCAGCCACTCCGGGACAGGGGAGTACGAGCAGTACTTC.

The rearrangement links TRBV7-2 to TRBJ2-4; D not certain. Germline V gene lookup returns CDR1 SGHTA and CDR2 FQGNSA. Trimming left V 1 base short and J 0 bases short, with 13 bases between. The CDR3 is made up of 17 amino acids. The CDR3 is CASSLGMDPLAKNIQYF. The CDR3 DNA sequence: TGTGCCAGCAGCTTAGGGATGGATCCCTTAGCCAAAAACATTCAGTACTTC.